Listed here are 25 T cell receptor beta chains from one sample, sequenced in a study of technical replicates of blood from several donors. TCRdb's table, derived via immunoSEQ multiplex PCR, lists solely in-frame clones and lacks some. The sample lists more than 65,000 clones, roughly 94% seen once, with 0.2% to 0.3% in the top ten. The sequencing sample was made of T cells isolated from PBMCs. The receptors were gathered from a human donor in good health.

The CDR3 region has the DNA TGTGCCAGCAGCCCGCTTTCGACAGGGAACTATGGCTACACCTTC. Its translation: CASSPLSTGNYGYTF. This chain uses TRBV28 with TRBJ1-2; 7 nucleotides match TRBD1. V dropped 6 bases and J dropped 2; count of bases not matched to a gene: 9. This CDR3 region has 15 residues. CDR1 and CDR2 from the germline V gene are MDHEN and SYDVKM.

This clone has only a few counts. Written as DNA, the CDR3 is TGTGCCACTCCCCGGCGGGAGACAGATACGCAGTATTTT. Amino acids: CATPRRETDTQYF. The chain carries TRBV7-9 and TRBJ2-3; TRBD2 matches at 7 bases. CDR1 is SEHNR and CDR2 is FQNEAQ in the germline V gene (reference sequence). V gave up 10 bases and J gave up 3 bases; unmatched junction bases: 7. The CDR3 runs to 13 residues. Full variable domain (remainder filled in from reference TRBV7-9 and TRBJ2-3): DTGVSQNPRHKITKRGQNVTFRCDPISEHNRLYWYRQTLGQGPEFLTYFQNEAQLEKSRLLSDRFSAERPKGSFSTLEIQRTEQGDSAMYLCATPRRETDTQYFGPGTRLTVL.

This clone occurred a few times. The chain couples TRBV18 to TRBJ1-1, with D unclear. Looked up from germline, CDR1 is KGHSH and CDR2 is LQKENI. The CDR3 consists of 14 residues. The V end was cut by 0 bases, the J end by 5 bases, with 10 bases between. The CDR3 DNA reads as TGTGCCAGCTCACCACCGCAAGCTAGGACTGAAGCTTTCTTT. Translating gives CASSPPQARTEAFF.

The CDR3, as DNA: TGTGCCAGCAGCCCCTACAGGGATAGCCCCTACGAGCAGTACTTC. As protein: CASSPYRDSPYEQYF. The V and J genes are TRBV28 and TRBJ2-7; perhaps TRBD1 as D (6 bases). V lost 6 bases to trimming and J lost 2 bases, with 17 bases between them. Germline V gene sequence: CDR1 MDHEN, CDR2 SYDVKM. This CDR3 has 15 residues.

This chain connects TRBV11-3 to TRBJ2-1; 9 bases align to TRBD2. Unmatched junction bases numbered 6, after V lost 1 base and J lost 8 bases. The CDR3 is 15 residues long. Germline V CDR1 and CDR2: SGHNT, YENEEA. Here the CDR3 reads CASSLGGGRADEQFF. In nucleotides, the CDR3 is TGTGCCAGCAGCTTAGGTGGCGGGAGGGCCGATGAGCAGTTCTTC. Variable domain in full (rest from reference TRBV11-3 and TRBJ2-1): EAGVVQSPRYKIIEKKQPVAFWCNPISGHNTLYWYLQNLGQGPELLIRYENEEAVDDSQLPKDRFSAERLKGVDSTLKIQPAELGDSAVYLCASSLGGGRADEQFFGPGTRLTVL.

The chain carries TRBV27 and TRBJ1-5; 7 positions match TRBD1. V shed 2 bases, J shed 4 bases, and the junction held 2 bases outside the gene matches. The germline gives CDR1 MNHEY, CDR2 SMNVEV (reference sequence). This CDR3 has 14 residues. CDR3 DNA sequence: TGTGCCAGCAGTTTAAGACAGGGTAATCAGCCCCAGCATTTT. As protein: CASSLRQGNQPQHF.

The chain employs TRBV15 and TRBJ2-3; 7 nucleotides align to TRBD2. CDR3 length: 16 residues. Looked up from germline, CDR1 is LNHNV and CDR2 is YYDKDF (reference sequence). V lost 3 bases, J lost 1 base, and 7 bases stayed unmatched. CDR3 sequence reads: CATSRGTSVGTDTQYF. The CDR3 nucleotides are TGTGCCACCAGCAGGGGAACTAGCGTAGGCACAGATACGCAGTATTTT.

This chain links TRBV27 with TRBJ2-7; D perhaps matches TRBD2 (7 bases). The CDR3 contains 15 residues. The V end was cut by 2 bases, the J end by 0 bases, with 11 bases between. CDR1 is MNHEY, CDR2 SMNVEV, per germline (reference sequence). The DNA for the CDR3 is TGTGCCAGCAGTTTAGAGGGGGGGTACTCCTACGAGCAGTACTTC. This codes for CASSLEGGYSYEQYF.

The V call is TRBV5-3, the J call TRBJ1-1, with D hard to call. TRBV5-3 is an open reading frame, and its role is uncertain. This CDR3 region has 15 residues. V dropped 3 bases and J dropped 1 base, with 13 bases sitting between them. The CDR3 loop reads CARSCARSQNTEAFF. Here the CDR3 DNA reads TGTGCCAGAAGCTGTGCTCGGAGCCAGAACACTGAAGCTTTCTTT.

The chain employs TRBV5-1 and TRBJ2-1; a possible D gene is TRBD2 (6 bases). The CDR3 runs to 15 residues. Trimming took 0 bases from V and 7 from J, leaving 14 bases between them. In germline, CDR1 is SGHRS, CDR2 YFSETQ. CDR3 loop: CASSLGYLAKNEQFF. For the CDR3, the DNA is TGCGCCAGCAGCTTGGGATACCTAGCGAAAAATGAGCAGTTCTTC.

This chain links TRBV5-5 with TRBJ2-1; 9 nucleotides match TRBD2. The CDR3 covers 16 residues. Germline CDR1 is SGHKS and CDR2 is YYEKEE (reference sequence). V shed 4 bases, J shed 4 bases, and the junction held 9 bases outside the gene matches. The CDR3 coding sequence is TGTGCCAGCAGCCCCTCCGGGACTAGCTCTTACAATGAGCAGTTCTTC. Translated: CASSPSGTSSYNEQFF.

The chain's CDR3 is CASSSRLAEFTGELFF. CDR3 bases: TGTGCCAGCAGCTCACGACTAGCGGAGTTCACCGGGGAGCTGTTTTTT. This rearrangement joins TRBV13 to TRBJ2-2; 9 bases are shared with TRBD2. Losses at the gene ends were 4 bases for V and 4 bases for J; bases not matched to a gene: 7. CDR1 PRHDT and CDR2 FYEKMQ come from the germline V gene (reference sequence). The CDR3 extends over 16 amino acids.

The gene calls are TRBV18 and TRBJ1-1, with D possibly TRBD1 on 5 matching bases. Germline V gene data show CDR1 as KGHSH and CDR2 as LQKENI. The CDR3 has 16 amino acids. Trimming removed 3 bases at V and 5 bases at J, with 19 bases between. In nucleotides, the CDR3 is TGTGCCAGCTCACCGACCTTCGGCAGGGAGGCAACTGAAGCTTTCTTT. Amino acids: CASSPTFGREATEAFF.

The table lists this clone with a count of one. V usage is TRBV4-1 and J usage is TRBJ2-3; tentative D call: TRBD1 (6 bases). The CDR3 runs to 18 residues. Per germline, CDR1 MGHRA and CDR2 YSYEKL. Between the trimmed V and J ends, which lost 4 bases and 3 bases, there was a span of 23 bases. In DNA form, the CDR3 reads TGCGCCAGCAGCCTCCGAGGTGATCCATCCCAGGGGACAGATACGCAGTATTTT. Its protein product is CASSLRGDPSQGTDTQYF.

The chain combines TRBV2 with TRBJ2-1, with a tentative D call TRBD2 (5 bases). V lost 0 bases to trimming and J lost 9 bases, with 15 bases between them. Germline CDR1 reads SNHLY; CDR2 reads FYNNEI. The CDR3 totals 15 residues. The CDR3 loop is CASSEALAASFEQFF. CDR3 sequence (DNA): TGTGCCAGCAGTGAAGCGCTTGCGGCTAGCTTTGAGCAGTTCTTC.

The chain recombines TRBV29-1 with TRBJ2-7, with D perhaps TRBD2 (5 bases). V was clipped by 7 bases and J by 2 bases, with 15 bases between them. The CDR3 loop spans 13 amino acids. From germline, CDR1 is SQVTM and CDR2 ANQGSEA. Here the CDR3 reads CSATLEGPYEQYF. In DNA, the CDR3 is TGCAGCGCCACCCTTGAGGGCCCCTACGAGCAGTACTTC.

V is TRBV30 and J is TRBJ1-1; D uncertain. Trimming took off 2 bases at V and 2 bases at J, with 6 bases between the two ends. From germline, CDR1 is GTSNPN and CDR2 SVGIG (reference sequence). The CDR3 consists of 12 residues. The CDR3 bases are TGTGCCTGGAGTCAAATCAACACTGAAGCTTTCTTT. Translated: CAWSQINTEAFF.

The chain recombines TRBV27 with TRBJ2-1; 9 nucleotides line up with TRBD2. The CDR3 runs 16 residues. Trimming cost V 7 bases and J 8 bases; bases outside gene matches: 15. CDR1 and CDR2 (germline): MNHEY, SMNVEV (reference sequence). CDR3 region: CASTAAGLANSDEQFF. CDR3 sequence (DNA): TGTGCCAGCACCGCGGCAGGACTAGCGAACTCCGATGAGCAGTTCTTC.

This clone showed up just once. The rearrangement links TRBV28 to TRBJ2-7; D perhaps matches TRBD2 (5 bases). The CDR3 sequence is 15 residues long. Looked up from germline, CDR1 is MDHEN and CDR2 is SYDVKM. V was clipped by 4 bases and J by 1 base, with 14 bases between them. The CDR3 loop reads CASSSFDRGSYEQYF. The CDR3 nucleotides read TGTGCCAGCAGTTCCTTCGACCGGGGTTCCTACGAGCAGTACTTC.

This sequence joins TRBV6-1 and TRBJ1-1; weak D call: TRBD1 (5 bases). CDR1 is MNHNS, CDR2 SASEGT, per germline. The CDR3 runs to 14 residues. With 6 bases removed from V and 0 bases from J, the gap between germline ends came to 11 bases. The CDR3 sequence: CASRTDIMNTEAFF. The CDR3 nucleotides are TGTGCCAGCAGGACAGATATCATGAACACTGAAGCTTTCTTT.

This chain links TRBV9 with TRBJ1-6; tentative D call: TRBD1 (5 bases). The CDR3 runs 15 residues. Germline values: CDR1 SGDLS, CDR2 YYNGEE. Trimming stripped 3 bases from V and 0 bases from J, with 7 bases between. The CDR3 loop reads CASSGTHSYNSPLHF. CDR3 sequence (DNA): TGTGCCAGCAGCGGGACACACTCCTATAATTCACCCCTCCACTTT.

The chain is built from TRBV6-1 and TRBJ1-1; no clear D gene. CDR3 size: 15 residues. With 1 base removed from V and 0 bases from J, the gap between germline ends came to 9 bases. Germline assignment: CDR1 MNHNS and CDR2 SASEGT. CDR3 nucleotide sequence: TGTGCCAGCAGTGAAGACAGTTTCATGAACACTGAAGCTTTCTTT. Amino acids: CASSEDSFMNTEAFF.

The chain has TRBV28 and TRBJ2-1, with TRBD2 matching over 10 bases. V dropped 5 bases and J dropped 7; count of bases not matched to a gene: 8. This CDR3 has 15 residues. From germline, CDR1 is MDHEN and CDR2 SYDVKM. The CDR3 nucleotides are TGTGCCAGCAGTCAAAGCGGGAGGGCCGGGAATGAGCAGTTCTTC. This sequence encodes CASSQSGRAGNEQFF. Drawing the rest from reference TRBV28 and TRBJ2-1, the complete variable domain is DVKVTQSSRYLVKRTGEKVFLECVQDMDHENMFWYRQDPGLGLRLIYFSYDVKMKEKGDIPEGYSVSREKKERFSLILESASTNQTSMYLCASSQSGRAGNEQFFGPGTRLTVL.

The DNA of the CDR3 is TGCAGTGCCAGACTAGATGAGCAGTTCTTC. As protein: CSARLDEQFF. The chain carries TRBV20-1 and TRBJ2-1; D is perhaps TRBD2 (6 bases). Germline V lookup: CDR1 DFQATT, CDR2 SNEGSKA (reference sequence). The CDR3 extends over 10 amino acids. V was trimmed by 6 bases and J by 8 bases, leaving 8 bases between them.

The J gene is TRBJ1-3, the V gene TRBV5-4; D is unresolved. This CDR3 is 14 amino acids long. Trimming cost V 1 base and J 5 bases, with 10 bases left between them. The germline V gene encodes CDR1 SGHNT and CDR2 YYREEE (reference sequence). The CDR3, as DNA: TGTGCCAGCAGCTTGAACCGAGCGCGAAACACCATATATTTT. Residues: CASSLNRARNTIYF.